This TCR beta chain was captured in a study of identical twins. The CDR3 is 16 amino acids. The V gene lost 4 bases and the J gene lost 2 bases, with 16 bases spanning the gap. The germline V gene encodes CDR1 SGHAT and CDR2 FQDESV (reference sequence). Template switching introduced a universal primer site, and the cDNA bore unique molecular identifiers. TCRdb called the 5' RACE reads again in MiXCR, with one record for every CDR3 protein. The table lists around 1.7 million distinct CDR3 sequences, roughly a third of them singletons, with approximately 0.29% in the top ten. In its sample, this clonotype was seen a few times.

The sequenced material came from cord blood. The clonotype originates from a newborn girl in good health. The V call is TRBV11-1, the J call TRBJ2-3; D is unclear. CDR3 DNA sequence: TGTGCCAGCAGCTCCACCCGGGTCCATCTCACAGATACGCAGTATTTT. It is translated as CASSSTRVHLTDTQYF.